This T cell receptor beta chain derives from a study of cytomegalovirus exposure and HLA in healthy donors. This CDR3 contains 14 residues. V shed 2 bases and J 6 bases; nucleotides not matched to a gene: 1. Germline CDR1 is SGHTA and CDR2 is FQGTGA. PCR used 60 Vbeta primers and 13 Jbeta primers. Produced via immunoSEQ multiplex PCR; TCRdb's table is partial and in-frame only. The sample includes approximately 140,000 clones, 70% to 85% of them seen just once. The chain carries TRBV7-3 and TRBJ2-1, with 10 bases aligning to TRBD1. Sequencing used PBMCs. The sequence was collected from a man aged 40-49 years in good health and CMV-seropositive. The CDR3 coding sequence is TGTGCCAGCAGCTTAGACAGGGGGCGCAATGAGCAGTTCTTC. It translates to CASSLDRGRNEQFF. Full variable domain (remainder filled in from reference TRBV7-3 and TRBJ2-1): GAGVSQTPSNKVTEKGKYVELRCDPISGHTALYWYRQSLGQGPEFLIYFQGTGAADDSGLPNDRFFAVRPEGSVSTLKIQRTERGDSAVYLCASSLDRGRNEQFFGPGTRLTVL.